Sequencing of this T cell receptor beta chain was carried out in a study of post-analysis software for immune sequencing data. Presence of unique molecular identifiers characterized the TCR beta cDNA libraries. TCRdb itself ran the PCR reads through MiXCR, one entry per CDR3 protein. The sample holds 600,000 to 700,000 distinct CDR3 sequences; roughly three fifths are singletons and the top ten take approximately 11%. A word on this clonotype: The antigen is unknown. At one end the junction does not follow the germline gene, possibly because of a read error.

Overall study findings and caveats: TRBV5-6, TRBV5-1 and TRBV20-1 were among roughly five TRBV segments more frequent in patients than controls. Samples from a shared batch, those prepared together, strongly co-clustered by F measure. Among multiple sclerosis patients, normalized Chao1 diversity was significantly below that of controls.

From germline, CDR1 is KGHSH and CDR2 LQKENI. The CDR3 length is 12 residues. This TCR came from a girl aged 2-15 years with multiple sclerosis. The sequenced sample was blood. The chain joins TRBV18 to TRBJ2-5; D gene unclear. The DNA for the CDR3 is TGTGCCACCTCACTGTACCAAGAGACCCAGTACTTC. Encoded protein: CATSLYQETQYF.